This T cell receptor beta chain was documented in a study of cytomegalovirus exposure and HLA in healthy donors. Overall study results and limits: An analysis that was carried out later associated 16,951 TCR beta sequences with HLA alleles at 0.05 false discovery rate. The dataset shows that most TCR sequences were rare, while some public TCRs occurred in many donors.

This clone was seen a handful of times. Its target is not known. The PCR employed 60 Vbeta primers together with 13 Jbeta primers. In the authors' methods: Per a later analysis, the number of unique TCR beta chains was roughly 87 million, of which 8.5 million to 11 million were shared. Method: immunoSEQ multiplex PCR; TCRdb's copy keeps in-frame clones and lacks some. The V and J calls and the clone size are those of that table, but D and trimming were determined from the DNA. Of 80,000 to 95,000 clones in the sample, around 60% were seen once. Germline loops: CDR1 SGHDT, CDR2 YYEEEE. This CDR3 is 17 amino acids long. The ends were cut back, 1 base at V and 0 bases at J, with 16 bases in the middle. Samples came from healthy bone marrow donors.

The chain joins TRBV5-6 to TRBJ2-5, with D possibly TRBD1 on 5 matching bases. The sample consisted of PBMCs. This TCR derives from a human donor in good health. The CDR3 sequence is CASSLLSTEAYQETQYF. In nucleotides, the CDR3 is TGTGCCAGCAGCTTGCTTTCGACAGAAGCGTACCAAGAGACCCAGTACTTC.